This TCR beta chain was identified in a study of blood T cell repertoires in COVID-19. Measured with immunoSEQ multiplex PCR; TCRdb has only the in-frame clones, and not every one. Of around 64,000 clones in the sample, around 86% are singletons; the top ten hold about 2.1%. The CDR3 has 15 amino acids. The germline V gene has CDR1 SGHRS and CDR2 YFSETQ. V was clipped by 0 bases and J by 1 base, with 10 bases between them. Sequencing used peripheral blood. V usage is TRBV5-1 and J usage is TRBJ1-1, with D unclear. This sequence was found in a man aged 25 to 45 with acute or convalescent COVID-19. For the CDR3, the DNA is TGCGCCAGCAGCTTGGTTGGGAGATCGAACACTGAAGCTTTCTTT. It yields the protein CASSLVGRSNTEAFF. The complete variable domain, with remaining parts taken from reference TRBV5-1 and TRBJ1-1, reads KAGVTQTPRYLIKTRGQQVTLSCSPISGHRSVSWYQQTPGQGLQFLFEYFSETQRNKGNFPGRFSGRQFSNSRSEMNVSTLELGDSALYLCASSLVGRSNTEAFFGQGTRLTVV.